This is a list of T cell receptor beta chains from one sample in a study of T-cell reconstitution after alpha-beta-depleted transplantation in children. TCRdb analysed the PCR reads with MiXCR anew, one entry per CDR3 protein. The data show about 540,000 distinct CDR3 sequences, roughly 18% seen once. This sample comprised PBMCs from the stem cell graft donor, obtained from the stem cell graft. Receptor source: a human donor who donated a stem cell graft to a child with acute lymphoblastic leukemia. The CDR3 runs from the conserved cysteine through the conserved F or W. The order of the fields is D gene, V gene, J gene, CDR3 length, clone size, CDR3 protein, CDR3 DNA. D genes are given only for firm matches. Size tells how often a clone was seen (once, few, many) or the class of an expanded clone, and some rows leave it out.

d_call: TRBD2; v_call: TRBV28; j_call: TRBJ2-3; cdr3_length: 14; clone_size: .; cdr3_aa: CAISPGLDGNTQYF; cdr3_nt: TGTGCCATCTCACCGGGACTAGATGGAAATACGCAGTATTTT
d_call: TRBD2; v_call: TRBV20-1; j_call: TRBJ2-4; cdr3_length: 17; clone_size: few; cdr3_aa: CSYPGSTSGLAKNIQYF; cdr3_nt: TGCAGTTATCCCGGGTCTACTAGCGGTTTAGCCAAAAACATTCAGTACTTC
d_call: .; v_call: TRBV12-3/TRBV12-4; j_call: TRBJ1-1; cdr3_length: 15; clone_size: .; cdr3_aa: CASSGPDSLNTEAFF; cdr3_nt: TGTGCCAGCAGCGGACCGGACAGCCTGAACACTGAAGCTTTCTTT
d_call: .; v_call: TRBV5-5; j_call: TRBJ2-2; cdr3_length: 13; clone_size: few; cdr3_aa: CASDRLNTGELFF; cdr3_nt: TGTGCCAGCGACAGATTGAACACCGGGGAGCTGTTTTTT
d_call: TRBD2; v_call: TRBV5-1; j_call: TRBJ2-2; cdr3_length: 17; clone_size: .; cdr3_aa: CASSLRTSGRSTGELFF; cdr3_nt: TGCGCCAGCAGCTTGCGGACTAGCGGGAGAAGCACCGGGGAGCTGTTTTTT
d_call: TRBD2; v_call: TRBV5-1; j_call: TRBJ2-1; cdr3_length: 15; clone_size: few; cdr3_aa: CASSGGRTSHNEQFF; cdr3_nt: TGCGCCAGCAGCGGGGGCCGGACTAGCCACAATGAGCAGTTCTTC
d_call: .; v_call: TRBV7-9; j_call: TRBJ1-2; cdr3_length: 15; clone_size: few; cdr3_aa: CASSLPPNTNYGYTF; cdr3_nt: TGTGCCAGCAGCTTACCTCCTAATACTAACTATGGCTACACCTTC
d_call: TRBD2; v_call: TRBV20-1; j_call: TRBJ2-1; cdr3_length: 18; clone_size: .; cdr3_aa: CSARIFGTSGVRGNEQFF; cdr3_nt: TGCAGTGCGCGTATTTTTGGGACTAGCGGAGTACGCGGGAATGAGCAGTTCTTC
d_call: .; v_call: TRBV7-9; j_call: TRBJ2-3; cdr3_length: 14; clone_size: few; cdr3_aa: CASSLWDTTDTQYF; cdr3_nt: TGTGCCAGCAGCTTATGGGACACCACAGATACGCAGTATTTT
d_call: TRBD1; v_call: TRBV20-1; j_call: TRBJ1-2; cdr3_length: 12; clone_size: few; cdr3_aa: CRPTGNNYGYTF; cdr3_nt: TGCAGGCCGACAGGGAACAACTATGGCTACACCTTC
d_call: .; v_call: TRBV5-1; j_call: TRBJ2-3; cdr3_length: 15; clone_size: few; cdr3_aa: CASSLASDGTDTQYF; cdr3_nt: TGCGCCAGCAGCTTGGCTAGTGACGGCACAGATACGCAGTATTTT
d_call: TRBD2; v_call: TRBV5-1; j_call: TRBJ2-7; cdr3_length: 16; clone_size: .; cdr3_aa: CASSVSGTSVYYEQYF; cdr3_nt: TGCGCCAGCAGCGTCTCCGGGACTAGCGTTTACTACGAGCAGTACTTC
d_call: .; v_call: TRBV5-6; j_call: TRBJ2-3; cdr3_length: 15; clone_size: few; cdr3_aa: CASSLDYSSTDTQYF; cdr3_nt: TGTGCCAGCAGCTTGGACTATTCTAGCACAGATACGCAGTATTTT
d_call: TRBD2; v_call: TRBV15; j_call: TRBJ2-3; cdr3_length: 17; clone_size: .; cdr3_aa: CATSREAEREGADTQYF; cdr3_nt: TGTGCCACCAGCAGAGAGGCCGAGCGGGAGGGCGCAGATACGCAGTATTTT
d_call: TRBD2; v_call: TRBV5-1; j_call: TRBJ2-1; cdr3_length: 16; clone_size: .; cdr3_aa: CASSFGLAGLYNEQFF; cdr3_nt: TGCGCTAGCAGCTTCGGACTAGCGGGACTCTACAATGAGCAGTTCTTC
d_call: TRBD2; v_call: TRBV12-3/TRBV12-4; j_call: TRBJ2-1; cdr3_length: 15; clone_size: .; cdr3_aa: CASSLPGGTYNEQFF; cdr3_nt: TGTGCCAGCAGTTTACCGGGAGGAACCTACAATGAGCAGTTCTTC
d_call: TRBD2; v_call: TRBV7-2; j_call: TRBJ2-1; cdr3_length: 17; clone_size: .; cdr3_aa: CASSLLPAGSSYNEQFF; cdr3_nt: TGTGCCAGCAGCCTCCTCCCAGCGGGATCATCCTACAATGAGCAGTTCTTC
d_call: TRBD2; v_call: TRBV12-3/TRBV12-4; j_call: TRBJ2-7; cdr3_length: 15; clone_size: few; cdr3_aa: CASSLRDGGAYEQYF; cdr3_nt: TGTGCCAGCAGTTTACGGGACGGGGGGGCCTACGAGCAGTACTTC
d_call: .; v_call: TRBV29-1; j_call: TRBJ2-7; cdr3_length: 12; clone_size: .; cdr3_aa: CSVDTQPYEQYF; cdr3_nt: TGCAGCGTTGACACTCAACCCTACGAGCAGTACTTC
d_call: .; v_call: TRBV4-1; j_call: TRBJ2-3; cdr3_length: 17; clone_size: .; cdr3_aa: CASSQPPWGGGGDTQYF; cdr3_nt: TGCGCCAGCAGCCAACCGCCCTGGGGCGGCGGAGGGGATACGCAGTATTTT
d_call: TRBD2; v_call: TRBV9; j_call: TRBJ2-7; cdr3_length: 14; clone_size: .; cdr3_aa: CASSPPSGRGEQYF; cdr3_nt: TGTGCCAGCAGCCCACCTAGCGGGAGGGGCGAGCAGTACTTC
d_call: .; v_call: TRBV4-1; j_call: TRBJ2-1; cdr3_length: 13; clone_size: .; cdr3_aa: CASSHTSHNEQFF; cdr3_nt: TGCGCCAGCAGCCATACTTCGCACAATGAGCAGTTCTTC
d_call: .; v_call: TRBV10-2; j_call: TRBJ1-1; cdr3_length: 13; clone_size: .; cdr3_aa: CAILPPGSAEAFF; cdr3_nt: TGCGCCATCCTGCCGCCAGGGAGTGCTGAAGCTTTCTTT
d_call: .; v_call: TRBV10-3; j_call: TRBJ2-6; cdr3_length: 15; clone_size: .; cdr3_aa: CAISDPGTGANVLTF; cdr3_nt: TGTGCCATCAGTGATCCGGGCACTGGGGCCAACGTCCTGACTTTC
d_call: .; v_call: TRBV12-3/TRBV12-4; j_call: TRBJ1-5; cdr3_length: 16; clone_size: .; cdr3_aa: CASSPRDPYSNQPQHF; cdr3_nt: TGTGCCAGCAGTCCAAGGGACCCTTATAGCAATCAGCCCCAGCATTTT
d_call: TRBD1; v_call: TRBV7-9; j_call: TRBJ1-6; cdr3_length: 15; clone_size: few; cdr3_aa: CASSLVGQLNSPLHF; cdr3_nt: TGTGCCAGCAGCTTAGTGGGACAGCTAAATTCACCCCTCCACTTT
d_call: .; v_call: TRBV7-8; j_call: TRBJ2-1; cdr3_length: 15; clone_size: few; cdr3_aa: CASSPERIRRDEQFF; cdr3_nt: TGTGCCAGCAGCCCCGAAAGGATCCGCCGCGATGAGCAGTTCTTC
d_call: TRBD1; v_call: TRBV10-3; j_call: TRBJ2-7; cdr3_length: 13; clone_size: .; cdr3_aa: CAIGQGRTYEQYF; cdr3_nt: TGTGCCATTGGACAGGGGAGGACCTACGAGCAGTACTTC
d_call: TRBD2; v_call: TRBV29-1; j_call: TRBJ2-3; cdr3_length: 13; clone_size: .; cdr3_aa: CSLLAGSTDTQYF; cdr3_nt: TGCAGCCTTCTAGCGGGGAGCACAGATACGCAGTATTTT
d_call: .; v_call: TRBV6-5; j_call: TRBJ2-3; cdr3_length: 15; clone_size: few; cdr3_aa: CASSSPGEGTDTQYF; cdr3_nt: TGTGCCAGCAGTTCCCCAGGGGAGGGCACAGATACGCAGTATTTT
d_call: .; v_call: TRBV6-1; j_call: TRBJ1-1; cdr3_length: 12; clone_size: .; cdr3_aa: CASLRGSAEAFF; cdr3_nt: TGTGCCAGCTTAAGGGGTTCTGCTGAAGCTTTCTTT
d_call: TRBD1; v_call: TRBV5-1; j_call: TRBJ2-3; cdr3_length: 13; clone_size: few; cdr3_aa: CASSRNRGDTQYF; cdr3_nt: TGCGCCAGCAGCCGGAACAGGGGAGATACGCAGTATTTT
d_call: TRBD2; v_call: TRBV20-1; j_call: TRBJ2-1; cdr3_length: 15; clone_size: .; cdr3_aa: CSARTLAGAGNEQFF; cdr3_nt: TGCAGTGCTAGAACACTAGCGGGAGCTGGAAATGAGCAGTTCTTC
d_call: TRBD1; v_call: TRBV5-1; j_call: TRBJ2-4; cdr3_length: 13; clone_size: few; cdr3_aa: CASSPRTGMVPYF; cdr3_nt: TGCGCCAGCAGCCCTAGGACAGGGATGGTTCCGTACTTC
d_call: TRBD2; v_call: TRBV29-1; j_call: TRBJ2-1; cdr3_length: 15; clone_size: few; cdr3_aa: CSVETLAGGPNEQFF; cdr3_nt: TGCAGCGTTGAAACACTAGCGGGAGGGCCCAATGAGCAGTTCTTC
d_call: .; v_call: TRBV29-1; j_call: TRBJ1-2; cdr3_length: 13; clone_size: .; cdr3_aa: CSVGNGFLGGYTF; cdr3_nt: TGCAGCGTTGGTAACGGGTTTTTAGGTGGCTACACCTTC
d_call: .; v_call: TRBV7-9; j_call: TRBJ2-5; cdr3_length: 16; clone_size: .; cdr3_aa: CASSPRSGPYQETQYF; cdr3_nt: TGTGCCAGCAGCCCTCGTTCGGGCCCCTACCAAGAGACCCAGTACTTC
d_call: .; v_call: TRBV10-1; j_call: TRBJ1-1; cdr3_length: 14; clone_size: .; cdr3_aa: CASSESIIYTEAFF; cdr3_nt: TGCGCCAGCAGTGAGTCGATCATCTACACTGAAGCTTTCTTT
d_call: TRBD1; v_call: TRBV4-2; j_call: TRBJ2-2; cdr3_length: 16; clone_size: .; cdr3_aa: CASSLTDRARSGELFF; cdr3_nt: TGTGCCAGCAGCCTTACCGACAGGGCGAGGTCCGGGGAGCTGTTTTTT
d_call: .; v_call: TRBV5-1; j_call: TRBJ2-4; cdr3_length: 13; clone_size: few; cdr3_aa: CASRQEPKNIQYF; cdr3_nt: TGCGCCAGCAGACAAGAGCCAAAAAACATTCAGTACTTC
d_call: TRBD2; v_call: TRBV12-3/TRBV12-4; j_call: TRBJ2-1; cdr3_length: 16; clone_size: few; cdr3_aa: CASSSPGTSAYNEQFF; cdr3_nt: TGTGCCAGCAGTTCACCCGGGACTAGCGCGTACAATGAGCAGTTCTTC
d_call: .; v_call: TRBV29-1; j_call: TRBJ2-7; cdr3_length: 13; clone_size: .; cdr3_aa: CSVVGPPAGEQYF; cdr3_nt: TGCAGCGTTGTCGGACCGCCGGCAGGCGAGCAGTACTTC
d_call: TRBD2; v_call: TRBV10-3; j_call: TRBJ2-3; cdr3_length: 16; clone_size: .; cdr3_aa: CAISESIAGGRDTQYF; cdr3_nt: TGTGCCATCAGTGAGTCTATAGCGGGAGGGAGAGATACGCAGTATTTT